This TCR beta chain was observed in a study of Ad26.COV2.S vaccination and SARS-CoV-2 variants. With V trimmed by 3 bases and J by 2 bases, 7 bases remained unmatched. The CDR3 runs to 15 residues. CDR1 LGHDT and CDR2 YNNKEL come from the germline V gene (reference sequence). Study results and limitations: Spike-specific TCR breadth ran higher among vaccine recipients than placebo recipients. Total T cell responses, in the TCR breadth and depth analyses, may have been underestimated.

Comments on this clone: What it binds is not known.

Treatment of the sample: some 20 received Ad26.COV2.S at low or high dose, single or two shots; about 5 received placebo; per-sample allocation not given. Each sample was drawn 63 days after the first injection (of vaccine or placebo). The data were produced by immunoSEQ multiplex PCR, yet TCRdb's version contains in-frame clones alone and is incomplete. Of about 440,000 clones in the sample, about 92% were seen once. The chain recombines TRBV3-1 (or the pseudogene TRBV3-2) with TRBJ2-7, with 7 bases that match TRBD1. This TCR was recovered from a person between 18 and 60 years old who received the Ad26.COV2.S COVID-19 vaccine or a placebo. The source material was peripheral blood, sampled in a trial of Ad26.COV2.S vaccine versus placebo. CDR3: CASSQRQGPTYEQYF. The CDR3 DNA sequence: TGTGCCAGCAGCCAGAGACAGGGACCTACCTACGAGCAGTACTTC.